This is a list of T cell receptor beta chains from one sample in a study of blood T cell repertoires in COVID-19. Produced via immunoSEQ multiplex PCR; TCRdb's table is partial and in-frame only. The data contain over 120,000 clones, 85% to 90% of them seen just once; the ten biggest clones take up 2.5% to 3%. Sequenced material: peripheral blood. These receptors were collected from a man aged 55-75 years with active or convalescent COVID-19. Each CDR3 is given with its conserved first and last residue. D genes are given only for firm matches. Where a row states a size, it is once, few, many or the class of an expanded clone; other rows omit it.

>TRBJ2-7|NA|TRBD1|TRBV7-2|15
TGTGCCAGCAGCCCAGACCGGGACAGGGGCTACGAGCAGTACTTC
CASSPDRDRGYEQYF
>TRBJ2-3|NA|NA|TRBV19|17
TGTGCCAGTAGTATAGCTCGCTTCGGGCAAACGGGGGATACGCAGTATTTT
CASSIARFGQTGDTQYF
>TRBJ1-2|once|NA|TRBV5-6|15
TGTGCCAGCAGCTTGTTTTCAGGGGAAAACTATGGCTACACCTTC
CASSLFSGENYGYTF
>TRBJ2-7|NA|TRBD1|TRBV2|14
TGTGCCAGCAGCCGACAGGGGGCCCCCTACGAGCAGTACTTC
CASSRQGAPYEQYF
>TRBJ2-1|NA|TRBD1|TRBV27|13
TGTGCCAGCAGAGGTACAGGGGCCAATGAGCAGTTCTTC
CASRGTGANEQFF
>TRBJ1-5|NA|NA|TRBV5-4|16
TGTGCCAGCAGCTTGGGACCAGGGAGGGAAGTTCAGCCCCAGCATTTT
CASSLGPGREVQPQHF
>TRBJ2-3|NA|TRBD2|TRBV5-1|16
TGCGCCAGCAGCTCTGGACTAGCGGGGGGCACAGATACGCAGTATTTT
CASSSGLAGGTDTQYF
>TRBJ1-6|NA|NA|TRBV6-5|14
TGTGCCAGCAGTTCCGGCAGGTCTAATTCACCCCTCCACTTT
CASSSGRSNSPLHF
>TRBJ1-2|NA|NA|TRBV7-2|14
TGTGCCAGCAGCCCTAGGGGGGGTTCCTATGGCTACACCTTC
CASSPRGGSYGYTF
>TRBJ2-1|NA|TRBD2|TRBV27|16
TGTGCCAGCAGTATCCTAGCGGGGGGGGCCTACAATGAGCAGTTCTTC
CASSILAGGAYNEQFF
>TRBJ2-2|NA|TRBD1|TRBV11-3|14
TGTGCCAGCAGCTTTAACAGGGGTACCGGGGAGCTGTTTTTT
CASSFNRGTGELFF
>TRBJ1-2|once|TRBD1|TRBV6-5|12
TGTGCCACCGGGACAGCTAACTATGGCTACACCTTC
CATGTANYGYTF
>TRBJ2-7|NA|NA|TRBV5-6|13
TGTGCCAGCAGCTTGGCAGAGGTCTACGAGCAGTACTTC
CASSLAEVYEQYF